The clone carrying this T cell receptor beta chain was detected once. The antigen is not known. Both 60 Vbeta primers and 13 Jbeta primers went into the PCR. How the authors handled the data: About 10 million of 75 million to 85 million unique TCR beta chains were shared, per a later count. Sequencing was performed with immunoSEQ multiplex PCR; in TCRdb, only in-frame clones are kept and a portion is missing. V and J calls and clone size are those listed in that table; D and trimming were worked out from the DNA. Of 210,000 or so clones detected, roughly 80% appear once; the ten largest clones hold under 0.25%. The data were taken from a study of cytomegalovirus exposure and HLA in healthy donors. Study conclusions and caveats: Segments of the TCR beta V type were, in most cases, productive about 87% or about 30% of the time in an earlier analysis.

The sequence was obtained from a girl aged 2 to 10 in good health and CMV-seronegative. The specimen sequenced was PBMCs.

The CDR3 loop reads CASSLGDTMNTEAFF. CDR3 in DNA: TGTGCCAGCAGTCTGGGGGACACAATGAACACTGAAGCTTTCTTT. The genes are TRBV5-4 and TRBJ1-1, with D perhaps matching TRBD1 (6 bases). Trimming took off 5 bases at V and 0 bases at J, with 14 bases between the two ends. The CDR3 spans 15 residues. Germline loops: CDR1 SGHNT, CDR2 YYREEE (reference sequence).